The 25 T cell receptor beta chains presented below share a single source sample, sequenced in a study of beta chain features in type 1 diabetes. Isolated RNA was reverse transcribed in full, so expressed TCRB transcripts were sequenced. Profiling relied on immunoSEQ multiplex PCR, and the TCRdb table lists in-frame clones only, not all of them. The profile shows hundreds of thousands of clones, about 14% of them singletons. Their target antigens are unknown. General study points: Among patients with Type 1 diabetes, TCRB CDR3s were moderately but significantly shorter in every one of the four CD4+ subsets.

Sequenced input: naive CD4+ T cells from blood. These receptors all stem from a man aged 18 to 29 with type 1 diabetes.

The V gene is TRBV30, the J gene TRBJ2-5; 7 bases align to TRBD1. J gave up 3 bases and V 4 bases, and 11 bases lay outside the gene matches. The CDR3 runs to 15 residues. In germline, CDR1 is GTSNPN, CDR2 SVGIG (reference sequence). CDR3 in amino acids: CAWITRAGGKETQYF. Written as DNA, the CDR3 is TGTGCCTGGATCACCAGGGCAGGGGGTAAAGAGACCCAGTACTTC.

This clone was counted a few times. J is TRBJ2-7 and V is TRBV6-5, with a tentative D call TRBD2 (6 bases). This CDR3 region has 13 residues. Trimming took off 6 bases at V and 0 bases at J, with 9 bases between the two ends. CDR1 MNHEY and CDR2 SVGAGI come from the germline V gene. This chain's CDR3 is CASRRGLSYEQYF. CDR3 bases: TGTGCCAGCAGAAGGGGACTCTCCTACGAGCAGTACTTC.

This clone was observed a handful of times. The gene calls are TRBV4-3 and TRBJ2-3; 7 nucleotides agree with TRBD1. CDR3 length: 18 residues. With V trimmed by 5 bases and J by 6 bases, 20 bases remained unmatched. Germline V CDR1 and CDR2: LGHNA, YSLEER. The CDR3 loop is CASSFRTRTGWASDTQYF. The CDR3 DNA is TGCGCCAGCAGCTTTCGAACCCGGACAGGTTGGGCATCGGATACGCAGTATTTT.

V usage is TRBV29-1 and J usage is TRBJ2-1; D perhaps matches TRBD1 (5 bases). Germline CDR1 reads SQVTM; CDR2 reads ANQGSEA. CDR3 length: 13 residues. Trimming took off 8 bases at V and 4 bases at J, with 15 bases between the two ends. The DNA of the CDR3 is TGCAGCATCGGACACCTCTATTACAATGAGCAGTTCTTC. Translation: CSIGHLYYNEQFF.

The chain is built from TRBV30 and TRBJ2-7, with 8 bases identical to TRBD2. CDR3 size: 16 residues. The germline V gene has CDR1 GTSNPN and CDR2 SVGIG (reference sequence). Unmatched junction bases numbered 14, after V lost 4 bases and J lost 3 bases. CDR3 sequence reads: CAWTSSGLPSYYEQYF. In DNA form, the CDR3 reads TGTGCCTGGACGTCTAGCGGGCTCCCCAGCTACTACGAGCAGTACTTC.

The chain carries TRBV7-3 and TRBJ2-2; TRBD1 might be the D (6 bases). The length of the CDR3 is 14 residues. Trimming cost V 1 base and J 8 bases, with 11 bases left between them. The V gene's germline CDR1 is SGHTA and CDR2 FQGTGA. DNA of the CDR3: TGTGCCAGCAGCTTAAACAGGGAGATTGGGGAGCTGTTTTTT. Translated: CASSLNREIGELFF.

The V call is TRBV6-6, the J call TRBJ2-3; no clear D gene. The germline CDR1 and CDR2 sequences are MNHNY and SVGAGI (reference sequence). V lost 7 bases to trimming and J lost 3 bases, with 11 bases between them. This CDR3 spans 13 amino acids. CDR3: CASNGDYTDTQYF. CDR3 in DNA: TGTGCCAGCAATGGGGATTATACAGATACGCAGTATTTT.

The V call is TRBV7-9, the J call TRBJ2-1; 7 bases are a match to TRBD1. Germline V CDR1 and CDR2: SEHNR, FQNEAQ (reference sequence). V gave up 6 bases and J gave up 10 bases; unmatched junction bases: 15. The CDR3 consists of 15 residues. This chain's CDR3 is CASSRQTGALREQFF. In nucleotides, the CDR3 is TGTGCCAGCAGTCGTCAAACAGGGGCGCTGAGGGAGCAGTTCTTC. Variable domain in full (rest from reference TRBV7-9 and TRBJ2-1): DTGVSQNPRHKITKRGQNVTFRCDPISEHNRLYWYRQTLGQGPEFLTYFQNEAQLEKSRLLSDRFSAERPKGSFSTLEIQRTEQGDSAMYLCASSRQTGALREQFFGPGTRLTVL.

The chain links TRBV5-4 to TRBJ1-4; D is unclear. CDR3 length equals 15 residues. The V and J ends lost 3 bases and 7 bases respectively, with 16 bases between them. Germline V gene sequence: CDR1 SGHNT, CDR2 YYREEE (reference sequence). The CDR3 DNA is TGTGCCAGCAGCTCCGGACCCGGCGGTGGTGAAAAACTGTTTTTT. Translating it yields CASSSGPGGGEKLFF.

V gene TRBV30 combines with J gene TRBJ2-3; TRBD2 agrees at 7 bases. Germline V gene sequence: CDR1 GTSNPN, CDR2 SVGIG (reference sequence). This CDR3 contains 16 residues. V was clipped by 5 bases and J by 0 bases; unmatched bases: 11. CDR3 in amino acids: CAWDLGGRTSTDTQYF. CDR3 nucleotide sequence: TGTGCCTGGGACCTGGGGGGGAGGACGAGCACAGATACGCAGTATTTT.

The chain links TRBV6-5 to TRBJ1-3, with D tentatively TRBD1 (5 bases). Looked up from germline, CDR1 is MNHEY and CDR2 is SVGAGI. The CDR3 extends over 16 amino acids. Trimming shortened V by 0 bases and J by 3 bases, and 12 bases separated the two germline ends. In DNA, the CDR3 is TGTGCCAGCAGTTACTCGGGGGAATTCGGTGGAAACACCATATATTTT. Translation: CASSYSGEFGGNTIYF.

This clone was detected only a few times. The V gene is TRBV19, the J gene TRBJ2-1; no reliable D call. V lost 7 bases to trimming and J lost 6 bases, with 13 bases between them. Germline CDR1 LNHDA, CDR2 SQIVND (reference sequence). The CDR3 contains 13 residues. CDR3 loop: CASTRLASNEQFF. DNA for the CDR3: TGTGCCAGTACTAGACTGGCCAGCAATGAGCAGTTCTTC.

V and J are TRBV30 and TRBJ1-1; 9 nucleotides line up with TRBD1. The CDR3 contains 15 residues. Germline V gives CDR1 GTSNPN, CDR2 SVGIG (reference sequence). With V trimmed by 1 base and J by 5 bases, 8 bases remained unmatched. The CDR3: CAWSEQGALRTEAFF. CDR3 nucleotide sequence: TGTGCCTGGAGTGAACAGGGGGCGCTGAGGACTGAAGCTTTCTTT.

This chain links TRBV29-1 with TRBJ1-4; D call uncertain. The CDR3 is 13 amino acids. The V gene lost 0 bases and the J gene lost 10 bases, with 12 bases spanning the gap. Germline V gene lookup returns CDR1 SQVTM and CDR2 ANQGSEA. CDR3 DNA: TGCAGCGTTGAAGACCAGGCTGGGGTAAAACTGTTTTTT. It yields the protein CSVEDQAGVKLFF.

This chain connects TRBV30 to TRBJ1-1; 10 nucleotides agree with TRBD1. The V gene's germline CDR1 is GTSNPN and CDR2 SVGIG (reference sequence). There are 16 residues in the CDR3. The ends lost 0 bases at V and 0 bases at J; junction bases unmatched: 4. This CDR3 is CAWSVQGTGVNTEAFF. CDR3 coding DNA: TGTGCCTGGAGTGTACAGGGGACAGGGGTGAACACTGAAGCTTTCTTT.

V and J are TRBV5-1 and TRBJ2-1, with 8 bases lining up with TRBD1. J gave up 9 bases and V 6 bases, and 11 bases lay outside the gene matches. Germline V gives CDR1 SGHRS, CDR2 YFSETQ. This CDR3 spans 14 amino acids. CDR3 sequence reads: CASNLQGVFGEQFF. In nucleotides, the CDR3 is TGCGCCAGCAACTTACAGGGGGTATTTGGTGAGCAGTTCTTC.

This clone was seen once. Other nucleotide sequences in the sample specify the same CDR3. V is TRBV5-1 and J is TRBJ2-3, with D uncertain. The CDR3 sequence is 15 residues long. The ends were cut back, 4 bases at V and 0 bases at J, with 12 bases in the middle. Germline CDR1 is SGHRS and CDR2 is YFSETQ. This CDR3 reads CASSLDPRSTDTQYF. The CDR3 DNA sequence: TGCGCCAGCAGCCTGGACCCGCGGAGCACAGATACGCAGTATTTT.

The table lists this clone with a few counts. This sequence joins TRBV14 and TRBJ1-2; D gene uncertain. Germline V gives CDR1 SGHDN, CDR2 FVKESK. The CDR3 consists of 14 residues. V gave up 4 bases and J gave up 4 bases, with 13 bases separating them. The CDR3 loop reads CASSPSDSSYGYTF. CDR3 bases: TGTGCCAGCAGCCCCTCCGACTCTTCCTATGGCTACACCTTC. The whole variable domain, remainder taken from reference TRBV14 and TRBJ1-2, is EAGVTQFPSHSVIEKGQTVTLRCDPISGHDNLYWYRRVMGKEIKFLLHFVKESKQDESGMPNNRFLAERTGGTYSTLKVQPAELEDSGVYFCASSPSDSSYGYTFGSGTRLTVV.

The V and J genes are TRBV30 and TRBJ1-2; 7 bases match TRBD1. The CDR3 extends over 13 amino acids. CDR1 is GTSNPN and CDR2 is SVGIG in the germline V gene (reference sequence). V lost 2 bases to trimming and J lost 6 bases; unmatched junction nucleotides: 6. The CDR3 DNA is TGTGCCTGGAGTCGACAGGGAATCCATGGCTACACCTTC. This gives the protein CAWSRQGIHGYTF.

This chain connects TRBV11-2 to TRBJ2-5; no clear D gene. Germline CDR1 and CDR2: SGHAT and FQNNGV. Trimming removed 5 bases from V and 5 bases from J, with 21 bases in between. This CDR3 has 16 amino acids. This CDR3 reads CASSPSRTYGLETQYF. In DNA, the CDR3 is TGTGCCAGCAGCCCATCACGGACGTACGGATTGGAGACCCAGTACTTC.

V gene TRBV7-2 combines with J gene TRBJ1-1; a possible D gene is TRBD1 (6 bases). Trimming pared 4 bases from V and 4 bases from J, leaving 10 bases between. Germline CDR1 and CDR2: SGHTA and FQGNSA. CDR3 length equals 13 residues. In nucleotides, the CDR3 is TGTGCCAGCAGCTCTGGAGGGGGCACTGAAGCTTTCTTT. Translating it yields CASSSGGGTEAFF.

Only a few counts were recorded for this clone. V gene TRBV30 combines with J gene TRBJ2-1, with D maybe TRBD1 (6 bases). Germline values: CDR1 GTSNPN, CDR2 SVGIG (reference sequence). The CDR3 has 14 residues. Between the trimmed V and J ends, which lost 2 bases and 6 bases, there was a span of 14 bases. In nucleotides, the CDR3 is TGTGCCTGGAGTAGGTCAGGGGTTCTCAATGAGCAGTTCTTC. Its translation is CAWSRSGVLNEQFF.

Only a few counts were recorded for this clone. The chain joins TRBV27 to TRBJ2-3, with a possible D match to TRBD1 (5 bases). V lost 6 bases to trimming and J lost 1 base, with 8 bases between them. The CDR3 covers 13 residues. The germline gives CDR1 MNHEY, CDR2 SMNVEV (reference sequence). In DNA form, the CDR3 reads TGTGCCAGCAGAAAGACAGGCACAGATACGCAGTATTTT. Amino acids: CASRKTGTDTQYF.

The sample holds a few counts of this clone. The rearrangement links TRBV30 to TRBJ2-5; TRBD1 matches 7 bases. CDR1 and CDR2 (germline): GTSNPN, SVGIG (reference sequence). The CDR3 is made up of 13 amino acids. V lost 4 bases, J lost 5 bases, and 7 bases stayed unmatched. DNA for the CDR3: TGTGCCTGGAAGGGGGCCCCAGTGGAGACCCAGTACTTC. The encoded protein is CAWKGAPVETQYF. The whole variable domain, remainder taken from reference TRBV30 and TRBJ2-5, is SQTIHQWPATLVQPVGSPLSLECTVEGTSNPNLYWYRQAAGRGLQLLFYSVGIGQISSEVPQNLSASRPQDRQFILSSKKLLLSDSGFYLCAWKGAPVETQYFGPGTRLLVL.

This clone has more than one count but fewer than ten. The chain is built from TRBV2 and TRBJ2-1, with TRBD1 matching over 8 bases. With V trimmed by 5 bases and J by 6 bases, 6 bases remained unmatched. Germline-derived CDR1 and CDR2 are SNHLY and FYNNEI. This CDR3 region has 14 residues. The CDR3 reads CASSRGQGGNEQFF. The DNA of the CDR3 is TGTGCCAGCAGTCGAGGACAGGGAGGCAATGAGCAGTTCTTC.